Included here is one T cell receptor beta chain sequence, with context. Antigen specificity is unknown. The sample belongs to a study of chemoradiotherapy in HPV16-positive cancers. Method: immunoSEQ multiplex PCR; TCRdb's copy keeps in-frame clones and lacks some. Of 25,000 to 30,000 clones in the sample, just over 90% were seen once. Study-wide results and caveats: HPV-specific T cells were functionally defined from only a couple of HPV16-positive patients.

Repertoires were sampled repeatedly during chemoradiotherapy. V was trimmed by 2 bases and J by 5 bases, leaving 9 bases between them. From germline, CDR1 is SQVTM and CDR2 ANQGSEA. The CDR3 extends over 12 amino acids. Sequences were derived from blood, sampled from a patient who underwent chemoradiotherapy. V gene TRBV29-1 combines with J gene TRBJ1-1, with TRBD1 as a possible D gene (6 bases). The TCR sequence derives from a human donor with HPV-associated anogenital cancer. CDR3 residues: CSVERGGTEAFF. The CDR3 bases are TGCAGCGTTGAAAGGGGGGGGACTGAAGCTTTCTTT.